The source of this TCR beta chain is a study of cytomegalovirus exposure and HLA in healthy donors. Overall study: Clustering assigned 81% of the approximately 400 genotyped donors to the Caucasian-associated ancestry cluster.

The PCR ran on 60 Vbeta and 13 Jbeta primers. Assay: immunoSEQ multiplex PCR; the TCRdb copy retains only in-frame clones and omits some. The clone table shows about 48,000 clones, with the ten largest holding around 5.6%. CDR3 length equals 13 residues. V was clipped by 3 bases and J by 12 bases; unmatched bases: 10. Germline CDR1 and CDR2: LNHNV and YYDKDF (reference sequence). The chain couples TRBV15 to TRBJ1-1; 7 nucleotides align to TRBD1. This receptor was taken from a male donor in good health and CMV-seropositive. The sequencing input was PBMCs. The CDR3 is CATSSEDRVGTFF. In DNA, the CDR3 is TGTGCCACCAGCAGCGAAGACAGGGTTGGGACTTTCTTT.